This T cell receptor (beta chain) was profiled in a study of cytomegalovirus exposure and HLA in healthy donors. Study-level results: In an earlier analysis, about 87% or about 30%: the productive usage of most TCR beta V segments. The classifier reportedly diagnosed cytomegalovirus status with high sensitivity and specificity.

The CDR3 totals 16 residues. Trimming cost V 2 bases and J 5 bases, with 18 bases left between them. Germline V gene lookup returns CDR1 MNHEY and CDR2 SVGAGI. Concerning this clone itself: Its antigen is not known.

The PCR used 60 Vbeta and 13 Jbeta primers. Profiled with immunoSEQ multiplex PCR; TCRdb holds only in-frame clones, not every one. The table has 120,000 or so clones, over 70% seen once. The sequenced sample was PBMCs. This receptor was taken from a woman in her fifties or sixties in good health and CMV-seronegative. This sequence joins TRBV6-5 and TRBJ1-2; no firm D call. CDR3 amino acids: CASSYGQTPYQYGYTF. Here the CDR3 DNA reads TGTGCCAGCAGTTACGGTCAGACTCCCTACCAATATGGCTACACCTTC.